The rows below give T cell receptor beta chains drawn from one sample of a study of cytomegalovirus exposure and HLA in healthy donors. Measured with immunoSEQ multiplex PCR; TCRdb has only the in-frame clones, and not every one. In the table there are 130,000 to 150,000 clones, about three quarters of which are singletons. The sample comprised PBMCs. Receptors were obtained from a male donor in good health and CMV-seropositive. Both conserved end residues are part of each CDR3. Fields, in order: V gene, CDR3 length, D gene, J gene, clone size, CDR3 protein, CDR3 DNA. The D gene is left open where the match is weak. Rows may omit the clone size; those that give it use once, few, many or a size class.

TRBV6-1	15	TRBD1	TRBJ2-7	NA	CASSQNRGQVREQYF	TGTGCCAGCAGTCAAAACAGGGGGCAGGTGCGAGAGCAGTACTTC
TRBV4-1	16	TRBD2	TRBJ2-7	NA	CASSQVGLAESYEQYF	TGCGCCAGCAGCCAAGTCGGACTAGCGGAGTCCTACGAGCAGTACTTC
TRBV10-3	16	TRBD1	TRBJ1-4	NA	CAKPGQGAIPSEKLFF	TGTGCCAAGCCGGGACAGGGGGCCATCCCCTCTGAAAAACTGTTTTTT
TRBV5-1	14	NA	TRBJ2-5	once	CASSLKLAQETQYF	TGCGCCAGCAGCTTGAAACTAGCTCAAGAGACCCAGTACTTC
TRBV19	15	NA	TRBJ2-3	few	CASSTQGFGTDTQYF	TGTGCCAGTAGTACGCAGGGGTTTGGTACAGATACGCAGTATTTT
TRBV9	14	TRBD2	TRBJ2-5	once	CASSAVAGVETQYF	TGTGCCAGCAGCGCCGTAGCGGGAGTCGAGACCCAGTACTTC
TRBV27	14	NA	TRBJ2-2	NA	CASSLHRATGELFF	TGTGCCAGCAGTTTGCACAGGGCCACCGGGGAGCTGTTTTTT
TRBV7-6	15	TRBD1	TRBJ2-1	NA	CASSYRDRGYNEQFF	TGTGCCAGCAGCTACCGGGACAGGGGCTACAATGAGCAGTTCTTC
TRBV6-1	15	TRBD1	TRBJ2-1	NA	CASSDVGQGFHEQFF	TGTGCCAGCAGTGATGTAGGACAGGGTTTCCATGAGCAGTTCTTC
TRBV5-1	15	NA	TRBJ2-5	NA	CASSLAFVRGETQYF	TGCGCCAGCAGCTTGGCCTTCGTCAGGGGTGAGACCCAGTACTTC
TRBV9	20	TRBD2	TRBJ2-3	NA	CASSVGPSGRPTSPTDTQYF	TGTGCCAGCAGCGTAGGACCTAGCGGGAGGCCCACATCACCCACAGATACGCAGTATTTT
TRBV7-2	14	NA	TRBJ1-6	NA	CASRRQGGNSPLHF	TGTGCCAGCAGGAGGCAGGGTGGTAATTCACCCCTCCACTTT
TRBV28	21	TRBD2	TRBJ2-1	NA	CASIGVAGRPGPVGVYNEQFF	TGTGCCAGCATCGGGGTAGCGGGGCGACCTGGTCCGGTAGGCGTCTACAATGAGCAGTTCTTC
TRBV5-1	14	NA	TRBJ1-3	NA	CASSLATGGNTIYF	TGCGCCAGCAGCTTGGCGACGGGAGGAAACACCATATATTTT
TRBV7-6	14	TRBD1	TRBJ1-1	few	CASSTGQENTEAFF	TGTGCCAGCAGCACGGGACAGGAGAACACTGAAGCTTTCTTT
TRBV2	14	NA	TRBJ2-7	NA	CASSLEERTYEQYF	TGTGCCAGCAGTCTTGAAGAGAGGACCTACGAGCAGTACTTC
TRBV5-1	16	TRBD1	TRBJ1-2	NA	CASSLVGQGPNYGYTF	TGCGCCAGCAGCTTGGTGGGACAGGGCCCAAACTATGGCTACACCTTC
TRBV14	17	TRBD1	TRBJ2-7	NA	CASSQDGSRGHSYEQYF	TGTGCCAGCAGCCAAGATGGGAGTAGGGGGCACTCCTACGAGCAGTACTTC
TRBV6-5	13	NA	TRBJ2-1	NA	CASSYSRYNEQFF	TGTGCCAGCAGTTACTCCAGGTACAATGAGCAGTTCTTC
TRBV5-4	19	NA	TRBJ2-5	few	CASSPHQTGSQYSRETQYF	TGTGCCAGCAGCCCGCACCAGACAGGTAGTCAGTATTCTCGAGAGACCCAGTACTTC
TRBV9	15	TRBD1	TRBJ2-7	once	CASSVATGGPYEQYF	TGTGCCAGCAGCGTAGCCACAGGGGGCCCCTACGAGCAGTACTTC
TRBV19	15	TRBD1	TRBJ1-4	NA	CASSATGARKGKLFF	TGTGCCAGTAGCGCCACAGGGGCCCGGAAAGGAAAACTGTTTTTT
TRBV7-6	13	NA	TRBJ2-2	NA	CASSLDLTGELFF	TGTGCCAGCAGCTTAGATCTGACCGGGGAGCTGTTTTTT
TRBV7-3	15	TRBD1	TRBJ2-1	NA	CASSLTGQVNNEQFF	TGTGCCAGCAGCTTAACGGGACAGGTAAACAATGAGCAGTTCTTC
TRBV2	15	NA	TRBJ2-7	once	CASSEDGSPSYEQYF	TGTGCCAGCAGTGAGGACGGGAGTCCCTCCTACGAGCAGTACTTC
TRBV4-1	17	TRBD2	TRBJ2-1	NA	CASSLTSGGAEDNEQFF	TGCGCCAGCAGCCTAACTAGCGGGGGGGCCGAGGACAATGAGCAGTTCTTC
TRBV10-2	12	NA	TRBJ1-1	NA	CASSVPFEEAFF	TGCGCCAGCAGTGTGCCGTTTGAGGAAGCTTTCTTT
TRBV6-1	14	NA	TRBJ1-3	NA	CASSYDSSGNTIYF	TGTGCCAGCTCCTACGACTCCTCTGGAAACACCATATATTTT
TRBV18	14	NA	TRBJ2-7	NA	CASSPLEDSYEQYF	TGTGCCAGCTCACCACTGGAGGACTCCTACGAGCAGTACTTC
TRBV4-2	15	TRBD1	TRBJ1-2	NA	CASSQVGQGDYGYTF	TGTGCCAGCAGCCAAGTCGGACAGGGGGACTATGGCTACACCTTC
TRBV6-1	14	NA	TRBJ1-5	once	CASSESGVNQPQHF	TGTGCCAGCAGTGAATCCGGGGTCAATCAGCCCCAGCATTTT
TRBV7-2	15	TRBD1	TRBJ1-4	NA	CASSLAGTGGEKLFF	TGTGCCAGCAGCTTAGCGGGGACAGGGGGGGAAAAACTGTTTTTT
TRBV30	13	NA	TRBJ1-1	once	CAWDGQLNTEAFF	TGTGCCTGGGACGGACAGTTGAACACTGAAGCTTTCTTT
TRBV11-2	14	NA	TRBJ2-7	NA	CASSLGQGGYEQYF	TGTGCCAGCAGCTTAGGGCAGGGGGGCTACGAGCAGTACTTC
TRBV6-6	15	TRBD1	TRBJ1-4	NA	CASSYQGQGGEKLFF	TGTGCCAGCAGTTACCAAGGACAGGGGGGTGAAAAACTGTTTTTT
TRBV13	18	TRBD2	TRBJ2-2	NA	CASSLGLAGVVVGGELFF	TGTGCCAGCAGTCTGGGACTAGCGGGAGTGGTGGTCGGCGGGGAGCTGTTTTTT
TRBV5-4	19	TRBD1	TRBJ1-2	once	CASSSLFITGTGAQGGYTF	TGTGCCAGCAGCTCTCTGTTTATAACCGGGACAGGGGCGCAGGGTGGCTACACCTTC
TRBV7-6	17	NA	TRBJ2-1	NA	CASSPTIRGGSYNEQFF	TGTGCCAGCAGCCCTACCATAAGGGGGGGCTCATACAATGAGCAGTTCTTC
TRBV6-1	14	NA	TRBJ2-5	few	CASISRGSWETQYF	TGTGCCAGCATATCCCGGGGGTCATGGGAGACCCAGTACTTC
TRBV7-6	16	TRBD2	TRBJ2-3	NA	CASSAGTSGEGDTQYF	TGTGCCAGCAGCGCAGGGACTAGCGGGGAAGGAGATACGCAGTATTTT
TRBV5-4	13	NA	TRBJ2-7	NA	CASSLGTNYEQYF	TGTGCCAGCAGCCTAGGCACAAATTACGAGCAGTACTTC
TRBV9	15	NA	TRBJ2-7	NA	CASSVSGDSSYEQYF	TGTGCCAGCAGCGTATCGGGGGACTCCTCCTACGAGCAGTACTTC
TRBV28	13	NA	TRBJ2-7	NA	CASREDGPYEQYF	TGTGCCAGCAGGGAGGACGGACCCTACGAGCAGTACTTC
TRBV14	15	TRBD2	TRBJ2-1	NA	CASSLGLAAYNEQFF	TGTGCCAGCAGCCTCGGACTAGCGGCCTACAATGAGCAGTTCTTC
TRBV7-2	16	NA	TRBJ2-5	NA	CASSLNSPPNQETQYF	TGTGCCAGCAGCTTAAACTCCCCGCCAAACCAAGAGACCCAGTACTTC
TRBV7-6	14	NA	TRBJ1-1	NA	CASSRGSGGTEAFF	TGTGCCAGCAGCCGAGGGAGCGGGGGAACTGAAGCTTTCTTT
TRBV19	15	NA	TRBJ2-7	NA	CASSIEAGYSYEQYF	TGTGCCAGTAGTATAGAGGCAGGGTACTCCTACGAGCAGTACTTC
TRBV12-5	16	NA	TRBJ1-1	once	CASGPRGGNGFTEAFF	TGTGCTAGTGGTCCTAGAGGGGGAAATGGGTTCACTGAAGCTTTCTTT
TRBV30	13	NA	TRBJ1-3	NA	CAWNPDSGNTIYF	TGTGCCTGGAACCCAGACTCTGGAAACACCATATATTTT
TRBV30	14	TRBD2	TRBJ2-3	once	CAWSARASGDTQYF	TGTGCCTGGAGTGCACGGGCTAGCGGAGATACGCAGTATTTT
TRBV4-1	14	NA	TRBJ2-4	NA	CASSQGLAKNIQYF	TGCGCCAGCAGCCAAGGACTAGCCAAAAACATTCAGTACTTC
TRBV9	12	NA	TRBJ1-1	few	CASSVPSTEAFF	TGTGCCAGCAGCGTCCCCAGCACTGAAGCTTTCTTT
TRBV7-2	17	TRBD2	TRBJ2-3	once	CASSSPGRTSRRDTQYF	TGTGCCAGCAGCTCGCCCGGTCGGACTAGCAGGAGAGATACGCAGTATTTT
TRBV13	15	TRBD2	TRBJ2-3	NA	CASSLRTSGRGTQYF	TGTGCCAGCAGCCTACGGACTAGCGGGAGAGGTACGCAGTATTTT
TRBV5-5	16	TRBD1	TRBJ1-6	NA	CASSLRQGVETSPLHF	TGTGCCAGCAGCTTGAGACAGGGGGTCGAGACTTCACCCCTCCACTTT
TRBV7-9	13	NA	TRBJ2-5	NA	CASSLGSGDEQYF	TGTGCCAGCAGCTTAGGTTCCGGGGATGAGCAGTACTTC
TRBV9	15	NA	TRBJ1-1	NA	CASSVSGRSDREAFF	TGTGCCAGCAGCGTATCGGGTAGGTCAGACCGAGAAGCTTTCTTT
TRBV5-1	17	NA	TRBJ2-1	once	CASSLLPGTGSYNEQFF	TGCGCCAGCAGCTTGTTACCGGGCACAGGCTCCTACAATGAGCAGTTCTTC